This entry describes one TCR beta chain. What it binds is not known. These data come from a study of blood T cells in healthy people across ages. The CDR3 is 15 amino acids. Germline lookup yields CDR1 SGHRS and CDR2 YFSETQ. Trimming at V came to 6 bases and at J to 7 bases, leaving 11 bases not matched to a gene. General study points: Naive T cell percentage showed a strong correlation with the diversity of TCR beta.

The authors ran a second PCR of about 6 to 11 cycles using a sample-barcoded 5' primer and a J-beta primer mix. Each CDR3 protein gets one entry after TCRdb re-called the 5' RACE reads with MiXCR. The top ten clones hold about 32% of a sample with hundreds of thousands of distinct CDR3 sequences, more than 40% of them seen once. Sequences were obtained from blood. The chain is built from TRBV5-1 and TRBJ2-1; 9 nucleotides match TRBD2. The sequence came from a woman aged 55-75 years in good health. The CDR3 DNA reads TGCGCCAGCATCGCGCGGGAGGGCCAAGGGAATGAGCAGTTCTTC. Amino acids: CASIAREGQGNEQFF.